This T cell receptor beta chain was captured by sequencing in a study of T cells in Graves' hyperthyroidism and ophthalmopathy. General observations from the study: Separating ophthalmopathy from stable hyperthyroidism was achieved by a 13 V-J model. The model predicted ophthalmopathy a median around 6 months before onset.

RNA transcripts gave rise to amplified TCR beta CDR3 regions. First-round RT-PCR targeting the TCR CDR3 was performed with the HTBI primer set. In TCRdb, the multiplex PCR reads were re-called with MiXCR into one record per CDR3 protein. The sample has approximately 210,000 distinct CDR3 sequences; 17% are singletons. In its sample, this clonotype was seen many times. Its antigen is unknown. The CDR3 runs to 14 residues. Trimming pared 6 bases from V and 6 bases from J, leaving 12 bases between. The germline gives CDR1 SNHLY, CDR2 FYNNEI. The V call is TRBV2, the J call TRBJ1-6, with a weak D call TRBD1 (6 bases). The sequence derives from a middle-aged man with Graves' hyperthyroidism. The sequencing input was blood. CDR3 nucleotide sequence: TGTGCCAGCAGGACCGGGACAACTAATTCACCCCTCCACTTT. It is translated as CASRTGTTNSPLHF.